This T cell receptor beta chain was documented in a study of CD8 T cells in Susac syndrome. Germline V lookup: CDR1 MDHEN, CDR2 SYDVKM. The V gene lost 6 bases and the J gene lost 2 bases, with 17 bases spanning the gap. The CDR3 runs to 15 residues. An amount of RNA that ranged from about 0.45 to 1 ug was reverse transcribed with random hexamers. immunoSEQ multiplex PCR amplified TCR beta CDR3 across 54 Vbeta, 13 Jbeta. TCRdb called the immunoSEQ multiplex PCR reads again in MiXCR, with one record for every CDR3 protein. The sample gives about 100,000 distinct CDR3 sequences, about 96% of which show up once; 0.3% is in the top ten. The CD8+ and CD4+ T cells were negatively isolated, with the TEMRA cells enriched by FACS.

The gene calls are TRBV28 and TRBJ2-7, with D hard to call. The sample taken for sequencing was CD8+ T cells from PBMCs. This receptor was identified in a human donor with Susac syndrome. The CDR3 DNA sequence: TGTGCCAGCAGCACGACCTGGGATTCTACCTACGAGCAGTACTTC. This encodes CASSTTWDSTYEQYF.